This passage covers 16 T cell receptor beta chains from one sample sequenced in a study of siplizumab effects on memory and regulatory T cells. Here immunoSEQ multiplex PCR was the method, and the copy in TCRdb shows in-frame clones only, minus some. The sample lists 100,000 or so clones, 90% to 95% occurring once. Sequencing used Tregs sorted from blood. These receptors were collected from a human donor in good health.

DNA for the CDR3: TGTGCCAGCAGCTTGGCTGGGACAGGCGACTATGGCTACACCTTC. Protein: CASSLAGTGDYGYTF. This chain connects TRBV5-6 to TRBJ1-2; 8 bases map to TRBD1. The CDR3 contains 15 residues. The germline V gene has CDR1 SGHDT and CDR2 YYEEEE. Trimming cost V 0 bases and J 3 bases; bases outside gene matches: 4.

The chain joins TRBV15 to TRBJ2-1; 10 bases align to TRBD2. The CDR3 spans 18 residues. With V trimmed by 4 bases and J by 3 bases, 12 bases remained unmatched. Germline CDR1 is LNHNV and CDR2 is YYDKDF (reference sequence). The chain's CDR3 is CATSNFGLAGVYYNEQFF. Written as DNA, the CDR3 is TGTGCCACCAGCAACTTCGGGCTAGCGGGAGTCTACTACAATGAGCAGTTCTTC.

This chain joins TRBV5-1 and TRBJ2-5, with 14 nucleotides matching TRBD2. The junction had 13 bases not matched to a gene; V was cut back by 7 bases and J by 5 bases. The germline CDR1 and CDR2 sequences are SGHRS and YFSETQ. The CDR3 contains 17 residues. CDR3 sequence: CASWRKSGTSGSETQYF. As DNA, the CDR3 is TGCGCCAGCTGGCGTAAATCCGGGACTAGCGGGAGTGAGACCCAGTACTTC.

This clone was detected once. The V and J genes are TRBV5-1 and TRBJ2-7, with 8 bases that match TRBD2. The CDR3 loop spans 14 amino acids. V trimming: 4 bases; J trimming: 3 bases; junction bases outside the gene matches: 6. The germline CDR1 and CDR2 sequences are SGHRS and YFSETQ. The CDR3 bases are TGCGCCAGCAGCCCGGGAGGGAAATTCTACGAGCAGTACTTC. Protein sequence: CASSPGGKFYEQYF. Full variable domain (outside the CDR3, taken from reference TRBV5-1 and TRBJ2-7): KAGVTQTPRYLIKTRGQQVTLSCSPISGHRSVSWYQQTPGQGLQFLFEYFSETQRNKGNFPGRFSGRQFSNSRSEMNVSTLELGDSALYLCASSPGGKFYEQYFGPGTRLTVT.

This clone is deemed medium-sized. The V gene is TRBV5-8, the J gene TRBJ2-7; D unresolved. The CDR3 extends over 14 amino acids. V lost 7 bases and J lost 2, with 16 bases in between. Germline V gives CDR1 SGHTS, CDR2 YDEGEE. CDR3 amino acids: CASPAYRLPYEQYF. DNA for the CDR3: TGTGCCAGCCCCGCTTACCGCCTTCCCTACGAGCAGTACTTC.

The count of this clone is one. The chain links TRBV11-2 to TRBJ2-3; tentatively, D is TRBD2 (5 bases). CDR3 size: 17 residues. CDR1 is SGHAT and CDR2 is FQNNGV in the germline V gene. V lost 0 bases to trimming and J lost 1 base, with 14 bases between them. For the CDR3, the DNA is TGTGCCAGCAGCTTAGAATCGCGGCTAGCTGGCACAGATACGCAGTATTTT. It is translated as CASSLESRLAGTDTQYF.

This chain links TRBV6-6 with TRBJ1-2; D remains ambiguous. V lost 1 base and J lost 6, with 9 bases in between. CDR1 and CDR2 from the germline V gene are MNHNY and SVGAGI (reference sequence). The CDR3 sequence is 13 residues long. CDR3 bases: TGTGCCAGCAGTTACTATGGGTTGGATGGCTACACCTTC. Translating it yields CASSYYGLDGYTF.

The rearrangement joins TRBV30 to TRBJ2-5; 10 bases align to TRBD2. The ends lost 0 bases at V and 4 bases at J; junction bases unmatched: 14. The CDR3 contains 18 residues. The germline V gene has CDR1 GTSNPN and CDR2 SVGIG (reference sequence). The CDR3 bases are TGTGCCTGGAGTGTACGGGATAGCGGGAGGTATTTCAGAGAGACCCAGTACTTC. Its protein is CAWSVRDSGRYFRETQYF.

This clone has just a few counts. The rearrangement joins TRBV10-3 to TRBJ2-1; no definite D call. The CDR3 length is 11 residues. Looked up from germline, CDR1 is ENHRY and CDR2 is SYGVKD. Between the trimmed V and J ends, which lost 10 bases and 5 bases, there was a span of 9 bases. The CDR3 is CATSPHNEQFF. The CDR3 coding sequence is TGTGCCACGTCTCCCCACAATGAGCAGTTCTTC.

This chain uses TRBV27 with TRBJ1-2, with unresolved D. CDR1 MNHEY and CDR2 SMNVEV come from the germline V gene (reference sequence). CDR3 size: 14 residues. Trimming removed 1 base at V and 0 bases at J, with 6 bases between. CDR3 region: CASSLFGSNYGYTF. In nucleotides, the CDR3 is TGTGCCAGCAGTTTATTTGGTTCTAACTATGGCTACACCTTC.

The chain combines TRBV25-1 with TRBJ2-3; D gene ambiguous. There are 12 residues in the CDR3. From germline, CDR1 is MGHDK and CDR2 SYGVNS. V was shortened by 4 bases and J by 3 bases, with 5 bases between the two germline ends. The CDR3 sequence: CASSAMTDTQYF. CDR3 bases: TGTGCCAGCAGTGCGATGACAGATACGCAGTATTTT.

V is TRBV9 and J is TRBJ1-5; TRBD1 is a possible D gene (5 bases). Trimming pared 0 bases from V and 9 bases from J, leaving 13 bases between. Germline assignment: CDR1 SGDLS and CDR2 YYNGEE. The CDR3 totals 14 residues. CDR3 sequence: CASSVGDPISPQHF. CDR3 in DNA: TGTGCCAGCAGCGTAGGGGACCCAATCTCGCCCCAGCATTTT.

The CDR3 sequence: CASSLGTGLSRTQYF. CDR3 DNA: TGTGCCAGCAGCTTGGGAACGGGCCTGAGCCGGACCCAGTACTTC. The J gene is TRBJ2-5, the V gene TRBV5-8; D is ambiguous. The germline V gene encodes CDR1 SGHTS and CDR2 YDEGEE. Trimming left V 0 bases short and J 7 bases short, with 16 bases between. The CDR3 length is 15 residues.

The chain carries TRBV29-1 and TRBJ2-3; TRBD1 aligns across 7 bases. V gave up 5 bases and J gave up 5 bases; unmatched junction bases: 10. The CDR3 extends over 14 amino acids. Germline V gene lookup returns CDR1 SQVTM and CDR2 ANQGSEA. CDR3 in DNA: TGCAGCGTTAGACAGGGTCAGGTTAAAGATACGCAGTATTTT. This sequence encodes CSVRQGQVKDTQYF.

The chain employs TRBV19 and TRBJ2-3; 8 bases are a match to TRBD2. CDR1 and CDR2 (germline): LNHDA, SQIVND (reference sequence). Trimming removed 7 bases from V and 4 bases from J; junction bases left unmatched: 10. There are 15 residues in the CDR3. Here the CDR3 reads CASNLGFGRADTQYF. The CDR3 nucleotides read TGTGCCAGTAATCTGGGGTTCGGGAGGGCAGATACGCAGTATTTT.

The V gene is TRBV19, the J gene TRBJ1-2; D gene unclear. The CDR3 contains 12 residues. Germline assignment: CDR1 LNHDA and CDR2 SQIVND (reference sequence). Trimming took off 4 bases at V and 4 bases at J, with 7 bases between the two ends. CDR3 in DNA: TGTGCCAGTAGTACCGGACGCTATGGCTACACCTTC. Its protein is CASSTGRYGYTF.